This is a list of T cell receptor beta chains from one sample in a study of vaccination and CD4 T cells after COVID-19. These TCRs' antigens remain unknown. TCRdb analysed the PCR reads with MiXCR anew, one entry per CDR3 protein. The sample comprises about 23,000 distinct CDR3 sequences, 43% of which are singletons, and just under 5% rests with the top ten. The sample was CD4+ T cells from blood, cultured in vitro, taken about 7 months after SARS-CoV-2 vaccination. The receptors come from a human donor who had recovered from COVID-19. Each CDR3 is given with its conserved first and last residue. Each record gives: CDR3 protein, CDR3 DNA, V gene, D gene, J gene, clone size. D genes are given only for firm matches. Rows give clone size only sometimes, using once, few, many, or a class for an expanded clone.

CDR3: CASSLVGKTYEQYF; DNA: TGTGCCAGCAGTTTAGTCGGGAAAACCTACGAGCAGTACTTC; V: TRBV27; D: -; J: TRBJ2-7; size: few
CDR3: CSATPLGLYTF; DNA: TGCAGTGCCACCCCACTTGGCCTCTACACCTTC; V: TRBV20-1; D: -; J: TRBJ1-2; size: -
CDR3: CASRRTGRVYGYTF; DNA: TGTGCCAGCAGAAGGACGGGCCGAGTGTATGGCTACACCTTC; V: TRBV6-1; D: -; J: TRBJ1-2; size: few
CDR3: CSARDPRTGIKSIFYEQYF; DNA: TGCAGTGCTAGAGATCCCCGGACAGGGATAAAGTCTATTTTCTACGAGCAGTACTTC; V: TRBV20-1; D: TRBD1; J: TRBJ2-7; size: -
CDR3: CSASGISYEQYF; DNA: TGCAGTGCTAGCGGGATTTCTTACGAGCAGTACTTC; V: TRBV20-1; D: -; J: TRBJ2-7; size: few
CDR3: CAISGARGDTQYF; DNA: TGTGCCATCAGTGGCGCGAGGGGGGATACGCAGTATTTT; V: TRBV10-3; D: -; J: TRBJ2-3; size: -
CDR3: CASSLAKGPTNSPLHF; DNA: TGTGCCAGCAGTTTAGCGAAGGGGCCTACCAATTCACCCCTCCACTTT; V: TRBV27; D: -; J: TRBJ1-6; size: -
CDR3: CSAGERGTGGETQYF; DNA: TGCAGTGCTGGGGAGCGGGGGACCGGGGGGGAGACCCAGTACTTC; V: TRBV20-1; D: TRBD2; J: TRBJ2-5; size: -
CDR3: CASSPILGSTGVVSPLHF; DNA: TGTGCCAGCAGCCCGATACTCGGGTCAACAGGGGTTGTTTCACCCCTCCACTTT; V: TRBV4-2; D: TRBD1; J: TRBJ1-6; size: -
CDR3: CATSDPTGETQYF; DNA: TGTGCCACCAGTGATCCAACCGGGGAGACCCAGTACTTC; V: TRBV24-1; D: -; J: TRBJ2-5; size: -
CDR3: CASSDSGRLDTQYF; DNA: TGTGCCAGCAGCGATAGCGGGAGACTAGATACGCAGTATTTT; V: TRBV7-9; D: TRBD2; J: TRBJ2-3; size: few
CDR3: CASSLAGGSVETQYF; DNA: TGTGCCAGCAGCTTAGCGGGGGGTTCGGTTGAGACCCAGTACTTC; V: TRBV7-9; D: -; J: TRBJ2-5; size: -
CDR3: CSARASSGTGDTQYF; DNA: TGCAGTGCTAGAGCCTCTAGCGGGACGGGAGATACGCAGTATTTT; V: TRBV20-1; D: TRBD2; J: TRBJ2-3; size: once
CDR3: CSASSSPGLAGVRGETQYF; DNA: TGCAGTGCTAGCTCTTCTCCGGGACTAGCGGGAGTAAGGGGAGAGACCCAGTACTTC; V: TRBV20-1; D: TRBD2; J: TRBJ2-5; size: -
CDR3: CSARLGLAGGLREQYF; DNA: TGCAGTGCTAGATTGGGACTAGCGGGAGGCCTAAGGGAGCAGTACTTC; V: TRBV20-1; D: TRBD2; J: TRBJ2-7; size: -
CDR3: CAGGAPGANVLTF; DNA: TGTGCGGGTGGGGCTCCTGGGGCCAACGTCCTGACTTTC; V: TRBV6-1; D: -; J: TRBJ2-6; size: -
CDR3: CASSYSGEYGYTF; DNA: TGTGCCAGCAGTTACTCCGGGGAATATGGCTACACCTTC; V: TRBV6-2/TRBV6-3; D: -; J: TRBJ1-2; size: -
CDR3: CASSRRLTEAFF; DNA: TGTGCCAGCAGTCGACGTCTCACTGAAGCTTTCTTT; V: TRBV11-1; D: -; J: TRBJ1-1; size: -
CDR3: CASSLGAGDTYEQYF; DNA: TGTGCCAGCAGCTTGGGGGCAGGCGATACCTACGAGCAGTACTTC; V: TRBV5-8; D: -; J: TRBJ2-7; size: -
CDR3: CASSLVAGVREQYF; DNA: TGTGCCAGCAGTTTAGTTGCGGGAGTTCGCGAGCAGTACTTC; V: TRBV28; D: TRBD2; J: TRBJ2-7; size: -
CDR3: CASRSGTGIRGYNEQFF; DNA: TGTGCCAGCAGGTCCGGGACAGGGATTAGGGGCTACAATGAGCAGTTCTTC; V: TRBV6-1; D: TRBD1; J: TRBJ2-1; size: -
CDR3: CASSYDTDTQYF; DNA: TGTGCCAGCAGTTATGACACAGATACGCAGTATTTT; V: TRBV6-2/TRBV6-3; D: -; J: TRBJ2-3; size: -
CDR3: CSARSAAGGAYEQYF; DNA: TGCAGTGCTAGATCCGCCGCCGGGGGGGCCTACGAGCAGTACTTC; V: TRBV20-1; D: TRBD2; J: TRBJ2-7; size: -
CDR3: CSARDLETQYF; DNA: TGCAGTGCTAGAGATCTGGAGACCCAGTACTTC; V: TRBV20-1; D: -; J: TRBJ2-5; size: -
CDR3: CASSLALGPYNEQFF; DNA: TGTGCCAGCAGCTTAGCACTAGGACCCTACAATGAGCAGTTCTTC; V: TRBV7-3; D: -; J: TRBJ2-1; size: few
CDR3: CASSRQGVGNQPQHF; DNA: TGTGCCAGCAGTCGACAGGGGGTTGGCAATCAGCCCCAGCATTTT; V: TRBV7-9; D: TRBD1; J: TRBJ1-5; size: -
CDR3: CASGTANSPLHF; DNA: TGTGCCAGCGGGACAGCCAATTCACCCCTCCACTTT; V: TRBV28; D: TRBD1; J: TRBJ1-6; size: -
CDR3: CASSRGWNTEAFF; DNA: TGTGCCAGCAGCCGAGGATGGAACACTGAAGCTTTCTTT; V: TRBV6-1; D: -; J: TRBJ1-1; size: few
CDR3: CATSRDRGLLSYGYTF; DNA: TGTGCCACCAGCAGAGATCGGGGACTCTTATCATATGGCTACACCTTC; V: TRBV15; D: -; J: TRBJ1-2; size: -
CDR3: CASSLLGAQGQPQHF; DNA: TGTGCCAGCAGTTTATTAGGGGCGCAGGGTCAGCCCCAGCATTTT; V: TRBV27; D: -; J: TRBJ1-5; size: few
CDR3: CASRPRSTPNTQYF; DNA: TGTGCCAGCCGCCCGCGCTCTACCCCCAATACGCAGTATTTT; V: TRBV7-8; D: -; J: TRBJ2-3; size: few
CDR3: CASTWDRAYGYTF; DNA: TGTGCCAGCACCTGGGACAGGGCCTATGGCTACACCTTC; V: TRBV12-3/TRBV12-4; D: TRBD1; J: TRBJ1-2; size: -
CDR3: CASSESGETEAFF; DNA: TGTGCCAGCAGCGAGTCAGGGGAAACTGAAGCTTTCTTT; V: TRBV5-5; D: -; J: TRBJ1-1; size: -
CDR3: CASSPGGWGANYGYTF; DNA: TGTGCCAGCAGCCCAGGGGGGTGGGGGGCTAACTATGGCTACACCTTC; V: TRBV7-2; D: TRBD1; J: TRBJ1-2; size: -
CDR3: CASSRGQAYEQYF; DNA: TGTGCCAGCAGTCGAGGACAGGCCTACGAGCAGTACTTC; V: TRBV11-1; D: TRBD1; J: TRBJ2-7; size: -
CDR3: CASRHRTSVYQPQHF; DNA: TGTGCCAGCAGACACAGGACCAGTGTATATCAGCCCCAGCATTTT; V: TRBV28; D: -; J: TRBJ1-5; size: -
CDR3: CASSFFDNEQFF; DNA: TGTGCCAGCAGCTTTTTCGACAATGAGCAGTTCTTC; V: TRBV7-2; D: -; J: TRBJ2-1; size: few
CDR3: CASRNWEGGPEQYF; DNA: TGTGCCAGCAGAAACTGGGAGGGCGGGCCCGAGCAGTACTTC; V: TRBV28; D: TRBD2; J: TRBJ2-7; size: -
CDR3: CASSRSGRGTDTQYF; DNA: TGTGCCAGCAGTCGTAGCGGGAGGGGCACAGATACGCAGTATTTT; V: TRBV12-3/TRBV12-4; D: TRBD2; J: TRBJ2-3; size: -
CDR3: CASSTRNREYEQYF; DNA: TGTGCCAGCAGCACTCGGAACAGGGAGTACGAGCAGTACTTC; V: TRBV14; D: -; J: TRBJ2-7; size: -
CDR3: CASTLDRATGEAFF; DNA: TGTGCCAGCACCCTGGACAGGGCCACAGGTGAAGCTTTCTTT; V: TRBV7-3; D: TRBD1; J: TRBJ1-1; size: -
CDR3: CSARVGDRGPF; DNA: TGCAGTGCTAGAGTGGGGGACAGGGGACCCTTC; V: TRBV20-1; D: TRBD1; J: TRBJ2-7; size: -
CDR3: CASSLQGAREGGELFF; DNA: TGTGCCAGCAGCCTACAGGGGGCGCGTGAGGGCGGGGAGCTGTTTTTT; V: TRBV7-3; D: TRBD1; J: TRBJ2-2; size: -
CDR3: CSVGVGGALYEQYF; DNA: TGCAGCGTTGGGGTCGGGGGCGCCTTATACGAGCAGTACTTC; V: TRBV29-1; D: -; J: TRBJ2-7; size: few
CDR3: CASSLTNTEAFF; DNA: TGTGCCAGCAGCTTAACGAACACTGAAGCTTTCTTT; V: TRBV7-9; D: -; J: TRBJ1-1; size: -
CDR3: CASKGLAATDTQYF; DNA: TGTGCCAGCAAGGGACTAGCGGCCACAGATACGCAGTATTTT; V: TRBV2; D: TRBD2; J: TRBJ2-3; size: -
CDR3: CASSDRIRGKETQYF; DNA: TGTGCCAGCAGCGATCGTATTCGAGGGAAAGAGACCCAGTACTTC; V: TRBV7-2; D: -; J: TRBJ2-5; size: few
CDR3: CASCSPYSRGGNTEAFF; DNA: TGTGCCAGCTGTTCCCCATACTCCAGGGGGGGGAACACTGAAGCTTTCTTT; V: TRBV6-5; D: TRBD1; J: TRBJ1-1; size: few
CDR3: CSIISGESLTDTQYF; DNA: TGCAGTATAATTTCGGGGGAGTCTCTGACAGATACGCAGTATTTT; V: TRBV20-1; D: -; J: TRBJ2-3; size: -
CDR3: CATSSTGELFF; DNA: TGTGCCACCAGTTCCACCGGGGAGCTGTTTTTT; V: TRBV24-1; D: -; J: TRBJ2-2; size: few
CDR3: CASSLRTSGDNEQFF; DNA: TGTGCCAGCAGCTTAAGGACTAGCGGAGACAATGAGCAGTTCTTC; V: TRBV7-9; D: TRBD2; J: TRBJ2-1; size: -
CDR3: CASSSRTSGSITDTQYF; DNA: TGTGCCAGCAGTTCCAGGACTAGCGGGTCTATCACAGATACGCAGTATTTT; V: TRBV6-5; D: TRBD2; J: TRBJ2-3; size: few
CDR3: CSAGVVGGRAYNEQFF; DNA: TGCAGTGCTGGTGTCGTCGGCGGGAGAGCATACAATGAGCAGTTCTTC; V: TRBV20-1; D: TRBD2; J: TRBJ2-1; size: -
CDR3: CASSVRGPTEAFF; DNA: TGTGCCAGCAGCGTTCGGGGCCCCACTGAAGCTTTCTTT; V: TRBV5-4; D: -; J: TRBJ1-1; size: -
CDR3: CASSQNSGRNNSPLHF; DNA: TGTGCCAGCAGTCAAAACTCGGGACGGAATAATTCACCCCTCCACTTT; V: TRBV7-2; D: -; J: TRBJ1-6; size: -
CDR3: CASSYRTGSGNSPLHF; DNA: TGTGCCAGCAGTTACCGGACAGGGTCTGGCAATTCACCCCTCCACTTT; V: TRBV6-8; D: TRBD1; J: TRBJ1-6; size: few